The 30 T cell receptor beta chains presented below share a single source sample, sequenced in a study of cytomegalovirus exposure and HLA in healthy donors. PCR used 60 Vbeta primers and 13 Jbeta primers. Generated by immunoSEQ multiplex PCR, the TCRdb table keeps only in-frame clones and is missing some. The table records 200,000 to 250,000 clones, about 81% of them present only once. The source material was PBMCs. The receptors originated from a woman aged 40 to 50 in good health and CMV-seronegative.

This clone was found once. The chain links TRBV18 to TRBJ1-2; 8 positions match TRBD1. The length of the CDR3 is 15 residues. V dropped 5 bases and J dropped 3; count of bases not matched to a gene: 8. From germline, CDR1 is KGHSH and CDR2 LQKENI. In DNA form, the CDR3 reads TGTGCCAGCTCATCACTACAGGGGGAGGACTATGGCTACACCTTC. This translates into CASSSLQGEDYGYTF.

The J gene is TRBJ2-5, the V gene TRBV19; 9 positions match TRBD2. J was trimmed by 2 bases and V by 5 bases; bases with no gene match: 3. Germline V gene sequence: CDR1 LNHDA, CDR2 SQIVND (reference sequence). CDR3 length: 14 residues. This chain's CDR3 is CASSAGLAQETQYF. For the CDR3, the DNA is TGTGCCAGTAGTGCGGGACTAGCTCAAGAGACCCAGTACTTC. The variable domain in full, completed from reference TRBV19 and TRBJ2-5, reads DGGITQSPKYLFRKEGQNVTLSCEQNLNHDAMYWYRQDPGQGLRLIYYSQIVNDFQKGDIAEGYSVSREKKESFPLTVTSAQKNPTAFYLCASSAGLAQETQYFGPGTRLLVL.

The rearrangement links TRBV29-1 to TRBJ2-1; 7 nucleotides agree with TRBD2. Germline assignment: CDR1 SQVTM and CDR2 ANQGSEA. V gave up 8 bases and J gave up 4 bases; unmatched junction bases: 8. This CDR3 region has 13 residues. Written as DNA, the CDR3 is TGCAGCACAAGGTGGGGGGGGTACAATGAGCAGTTCTTC. Translation gives CSTRWGGYNEQFF.

The chain carries TRBV5-4 and TRBJ2-6; D uncertain. This CDR3 spans 15 amino acids. Germline CDR1 and CDR2: SGHNT and YYREEE (reference sequence). V was shortened by 0 bases and J by 2 bases, with 6 bases between the two germline ends. The CDR3 sequence is CASSLGAPGANVLTF. CDR3 DNA sequence: TGTGCCAGCAGCTTGGGGGCCCCTGGGGCCAACGTCCTGACTTTC. The variable domain in full, with the rest retrieved from reference TRBV5-4 and TRBJ2-6, is ETGVTQSPTHLIKTRGQQVTLRCSSQSGHNTVSWYQQALGQGPQFIFQYYREEENGRGNFPPRFSGLQFPNYSSELNVNALELDDSALYLCASSLGAPGANVLTFGAGSRLTVL.

The chain has TRBV11-2 and TRBJ2-2; TRBD2 aligns across 9 bases. The CDR3 length is 18 residues. With V trimmed by 2 bases and J by 0 bases, 7 bases remained unmatched. Germline CDR1 and CDR2: SGHAT and FQNNGV. Here the CDR3 DNA reads TGTGCCAGCAGCTTATGGGGTAGCGGGAGCACGAACACCGGGGAGCTGTTTTTT. It translates to CASSLWGSGSTNTGELFF. Full variable domain (missing parts from reference TRBV11-2 and TRBJ2-2): EAGVAQSPRYKIIEKRQSVAFWCNPISGHATLYWYQQILGQGPKLLIQFQNNGVVDDSQLPKDRFSAERLKGVDSTLKIQPAKLEDSAVYLCASSLWGSGSTNTGELFFGEGSRLTVL.

This clone has only a few counts. One end of the junction is discordant with germline, which a read error may explain. V gene TRBV20-1 combines with J gene TRBJ2-5; 7 nucleotides line up with TRBD1. This CDR3 contains 11 residues. CDR1 is DFQATT and CDR2 is SNEGSKA in the germline V gene (reference sequence). The CDR3 region has the DNA TGCAGTGCACAGGGGTTCTCCCCCAAGAACTTC. Translated: CSAQGFSPKNF.

CDR3 DNA sequence: TGTGCCAGCAGTTCCGTACTAGGCGAGCAGTACTTC. Translated: CASSSVLGEQYF. The chain employs TRBV27 and TRBJ2-7; D perhaps matches TRBD2 (5 bases). The germline CDR1 and CDR2 sequences are MNHEY and SMNVEV (reference sequence). This CDR3 has 12 amino acids. V dropped 4 bases and J dropped 6 bases, with 10 bases sitting between them.

The V call is TRBV5-6, the J call TRBJ1-1, with 8 nucleotides matching TRBD1. The V and J ends lost 4 bases and 3 bases, in that order; junction bases with no gene match: 5. Germline CDR1 SGHDT, CDR2 YYEEEE. There are 14 residues in the CDR3. CDR3 sequence (DNA): TGTGCCAGCAGCCTGACAGGGGAGGACACTGAAGCTTTCTTT. It is translated as CASSLTGEDTEAFF.

This chain joins TRBV5-4 and TRBJ2-1; maybe TRBD1 (5 bases). Germline loops: CDR1 SGHNT, CDR2 YYREEE (reference sequence). The CDR3 is 15 amino acids. V was trimmed by 0 bases and J by 6 bases, leaving 13 bases between them. CDR3 sequence reads: CASSLVSGFGNEQFF. CDR3 bases: TGTGCCAGCAGCTTGGTATCAGGGTTTGGCAATGAGCAGTTCTTC.

CDR3 residues: CATKRRESSTDTQYF. The CDR3 DNA follows: TGTGCCACCAAACGGCGGGAGTCCTCCACAGATACGCAGTATTTT. The chain joins TRBV15 to TRBJ2-3; 7 bases are shared with TRBD2. With V trimmed by 7 bases and J by 2 bases, 9 bases remained unmatched. CDR1 and CDR2 (germline): LNHNV, YYDKDF (reference sequence). The CDR3 contains 15 residues.

This clone has only one observation. The V call is TRBV11-2, the J call TRBJ2-7; 9 bases line up with TRBD1. CDR1 is SGHAT and CDR2 is FQNNGV in the germline V gene. The CDR3 length is 14 residues. The ends lost 5 bases at V and 2 bases at J; junction bases unmatched: 4. The CDR3 protein is CASSGTGRPYEQYF. The CDR3 region has the DNA TGTGCCAGCAGCGGGACAGGGAGACCCTACGAGCAGTACTTC.

This rearrangement joins TRBV9 to TRBJ1-1, with D maybe TRBD1 (6 bases). Germline values: CDR1 SGDLS, CDR2 YYNGEE. CDR3 size: 16 residues. V gave up 3 bases and J gave up 0 bases, with 15 bases separating them. Here the CDR3 reads CASSGLPGHVNTEAFF. The DNA of the CDR3 is TGTGCCAGCAGCGGACTGCCGGGACACGTGAACACTGAAGCTTTCTTT.

This chain joins TRBV7-8 and TRBJ2-1, with 10 bases identical to TRBD2. After removal of 3 bases from V and 5 bases from J, the junction contained 4 bases not matched to a gene. The CDR3 consists of 15 residues. Per germline, CDR1 SGHVS and CDR2 FQNEAQ. The CDR3 sequence is CASSFTSGINNEQFF. Written as DNA, the CDR3 is TGTGCCAGCAGCTTCACTAGCGGGATCAACAATGAGCAGTTCTTC.

This clone was seen a single time. V and J are TRBV28 and TRBJ1-5; 8 bases are shared with TRBD1. V gave up 2 bases and J gave up 7 bases; unmatched junction bases: 4. Germline assignment: CDR1 MDHEN and CDR2 SYDVKM. There are 14 residues in the CDR3. CDR3 sequence reads: CASSLGQGDQPQHF. CDR3 bases: TGTGCCAGCAGTTTAGGACAGGGTGACCAGCCCCAGCATTTT.

V is TRBV28 and J is TRBJ2-4; the D is unclear. The CDR3 sequence is 15 residues long. V gave up 5 bases and J gave up 4 bases, with 15 bases separating them. Looked up from germline, CDR1 is MDHEN and CDR2 is SYDVKM. CDR3: CASSHPLRPKNIQYF. The CDR3 DNA follows: TGTGCCAGCAGTCACCCCCTCAGGCCAAAAAACATTCAGTACTTC. The full variable domain, in which reference TRBV28 and TRBJ2-4 provide the parts outside the CDR3, is DVKVTQSSRYLVKRTGEKVFLECVQDMDHENMFWYRQDPGLGLRLIYFSYDVKMKEKGDIPEGYSVSREKKERFSLILESASTNQTSMYLCASSHPLRPKNIQYFGAGTRLSVL.

The chain employs TRBV6-6 and TRBJ1-3, with D possibly TRBD1 on 5 matching bases. This CDR3 contains 14 residues. Germline V CDR1 and CDR2: MNHNY, SVGAGI (reference sequence). Trimming removed 2 bases from V and 4 bases from J, with 9 bases in between. This CDR3 is CASSYGQGGNTIYF. In DNA form, the CDR3 reads TGTGCCAGCAGTTACGGGCAGGGAGGAAACACCATATATTTT.

This sequence joins TRBV28 and TRBJ2-1; 7 bases match TRBD1. Losses at the gene ends were 4 bases for V and 0 bases for J; bases not matched to a gene: 6. Germline V CDR1 and CDR2: MDHEN, SYDVKM. The CDR3 is 16 residues long. The CDR3 reads CASSWGAGGSYNEQFF. The CDR3 nucleotides are TGTGCCAGCAGTTGGGGCGCAGGGGGCTCCTACAATGAGCAGTTCTTC.

In its sample, this clone was seen once. The chain has TRBV30 and TRBJ2-2; tentative D call: TRBD1 (5 bases). Between the trimmed V and J ends, which lost 0 bases and 2 bases, there was a span of 7 bases. The CDR3 is made up of 14 amino acids. Germline CDR1 GTSNPN, CDR2 SVGIG (reference sequence). As DNA, the CDR3 is TGTGCCTGGAGTGTCAGGGTAAACACCGGGGAGCTGTTTTTT. Encoded protein: CAWSVRVNTGELFF.

This clone was counted a single time. V usage is TRBV5-1 and J usage is TRBJ2-7; 8 bases are a match to TRBD1. The trim removed 1 base at V and 2 bases at J, leaving 2 bases unmatched. In germline, CDR1 is SGHRS, CDR2 YFSETQ. This CDR3 region has 14 residues. In DNA form, the CDR3 reads TGCGCCAGCAGCTTGCAGGGGGCTCCCTACGAGCAGTACTTC. Its translation is CASSLQGAPYEQYF.

This clone was seen a handful of times. The J gene is TRBJ2-7, the V gene TRBV30; D is perhaps TRBD2 (5 bases). Germline CDR1 GTSNPN, CDR2 SVGIG (reference sequence). CDR3 length: 12 residues. V was pared by 2 bases and J by 6 bases, with 11 bases between. DNA for the CDR3: TGTGCCTGGAGTACTAGTCCCGGCGAGCAGTACTTC. Translated: CAWSTSPGEQYF.

The V and J genes are TRBV9 and TRBJ2-5; D unresolved. Germline lookup yields CDR1 SGDLS and CDR2 YYNGEE. The germline V and J ends were trimmed by 0 bases and 0 bases, with 15 bases remaining between them. CDR3 size: 17 residues. CDR3 region: CASSVESRLGYQETQYF. DNA of the CDR3: TGTGCCAGCAGCGTAGAATCGCGCCTCGGGTACCAAGAGACCCAGTACTTC.

The chain joins TRBV29-1 to TRBJ1-3; D may be TRBD1 (6 bases). The CDR3 covers 15 residues. V lost 4 bases to trimming and J lost 2 bases, with 15 bases between them. The germline V gene has CDR1 SQVTM and CDR2 ANQGSEA. The CDR3 region is CSVVTGLSAGNTIYF. DNA of the CDR3: TGCAGCGTTGTGACAGGTTTGTCGGCTGGAAACACCATATATTTT.

The chain links TRBV19 to TRBJ2-1; no reliable D call. The V end was cut by 6 bases, the J end by 4 bases, with 4 bases between. The CDR3 spans 11 residues. Germline V gene sequence: CDR1 LNHDA, CDR2 SQIVND (reference sequence). In DNA form, the CDR3 reads TGTGCCAGTAGCAATTACAATGAGCAGTTCTTC. This codes for CASSNYNEQFF.

The J gene is TRBJ1-6, the V gene TRBV7-3; D perhaps matches TRBD1 (6 bases). Germline loops: CDR1 SGHTA, CDR2 FQGTGA. Trimming shortened V by 6 bases and J by 5 bases, and 8 bases separated the two germline ends. The CDR3 is 13 residues long. The CDR3 nucleotides read TGTGCCAGCAGTCCAGGGGATAATTCACCCCTCCACTTT. Translated, it gives CASSPGDNSPLHF.

The genes are TRBV2 and TRBJ2-5; 12 bases are shared with TRBD1. CDR1 is SNHLY and CDR2 is FYNNEI in the germline V gene. The CDR3 is 15 residues long. Trimming removed 3 bases from V and 4 bases from J; junction bases left unmatched: 3. The CDR3 DNA is TGTGCCAGCAGTGAGCAGGGACAGGGGGCAGAGACCCAGTACTTC. Translation: CASSEQGQGAETQYF.

V usage is TRBV28 and J usage is TRBJ2-2; 9 nucleotides agree with TRBD1. V shed 6 bases and J 6 bases; nucleotides not matched to a gene: 11. From germline, CDR1 is MDHEN and CDR2 SYDVKM. The CDR3 length is 16 residues. DNA for the CDR3: TGTGCCAGCAGGGGAAGCGGGACAGGGATCGCCGGGGAGCTGTTTTTT. Its protein is CASRGSGTGIAGELFF.

This chain connects TRBV19 to TRBJ1-2, with 10 bases that match TRBD1. This CDR3 is built from 15 residues. V gave up 5 bases and J gave up 5 bases; unmatched junction bases: 8. Germline assignment: CDR1 LNHDA and CDR2 SQIVND (reference sequence). Here the CDR3 reads CASSETRDRGYGYTF. CDR3 nucleotide sequence: TGTGCCAGTAGTGAAACCCGGGACAGGGGATATGGCTACACCTTC.

The chain couples TRBV10-1 to TRBJ2-1, with D perhaps TRBD1 (6 bases). Germline V gene sequence: CDR1 WNHNN, CDR2 SYGVQD (reference sequence). The V end was cut by 4 bases, the J end by 4 bases, with 17 bases between. The CDR3 is 16 residues long. CDR3 bases: TGCGCCAGCAGTGGTGCAGGGTCAGGGGCGTACAATGAGCAGTTCTTC. Protein: CASSGAGSGAYNEQFF.

V usage is TRBV19 and J usage is TRBJ1-5, with D uncertain. This CDR3 region has 14 residues. Looked up from germline, CDR1 is LNHDA and CDR2 is SQIVND (reference sequence). Deletions cut 5 bases from V and 1 base from J, with 9 bases between. CDR3 sequence (DNA): TGTGCCAGTAGTCTAACCTGGAGCAATCAGCCCCAGCATTTT. It is translated as CASSLTWSNQPQHF.

This CDR3 reads CASSLSGTGSYEQYF. DNA of the CDR3: TGTGCCAGCAGTTTATCCGGGACAGGGTCCTACGAGCAGTACTTC. The V call is TRBV28, the J call TRBJ2-7; 9 positions match TRBD1. Germline assignment: CDR1 MDHEN and CDR2 SYDVKM. The junction had 2 bases not matched to a gene; V was cut back by 1 base and J by 1 base. The CDR3 sequence is 15 residues long.